Below are 21 T cell receptor beta chains sequenced from a single sample in a study of T cell responses to AZD1222 COVID-19 vaccine. Clones were read by immunoSEQ multiplex PCR, and TCRdb kept only the in-frame ones, dropping some. This sample has 35,000 to 45,000 clones, with less than 85% found just once. Sequencing was performed on peripheral blood, taken on day 0 of AZD1222 vaccination. Every receptor here comes from an adult in good health.

This clone was detected a few times. The chain uses TRBV5-4 and TRBJ1-5, with 7 bases matching TRBD1. The CDR3 length is 14 residues. The germline V gene encodes CDR1 SGHNT and CDR2 YYREEE (reference sequence). The V and J ends lost 9 bases and 9 bases, in that order; junction bases with no gene match: 15. The chain's CDR3 is CATAQGVGAGPQHF. In DNA, the CDR3 is TGTGCCACCGCCCAGGGGGTTGGGGCAGGGCCCCAGCATTTT.

This clone was recorded only once. The chain couples TRBV6-5 to TRBJ1-1, with TRBD1 matching over 8 bases. Trimming removed 5 bases from V and 5 bases from J; junction bases left unmatched: 10. Germline lookup yields CDR1 MNHEY and CDR2 SVGAGI. The length of the CDR3 is 15 residues. The CDR3 coding sequence is TGTGCCAGCAGTCCTATCGACAGGGGAGGGACTGAAGCTTTCTTT. Protein product: CASSPIDRGGTEAFF.

The chain recombines TRBV7-2 with TRBJ2-5; D is perhaps TRBD1 (6 bases). The CDR3 is made up of 15 amino acids. CDR1 and CDR2 (germline): SGHTA, FQGNSA. V lost 5 bases and J lost 2, with 15 bases in between. In DNA, the CDR3 is TGTGCCAGCAGCCTAATACAGGGTTCTCAAGAGACCCAGTACTTC. This sequence encodes CASSLIQGSQETQYF.

This sequence joins TRBV6-1 and TRBJ2-2; no firm D call. V gave up 2 bases and J gave up 1 base, with 11 bases separating them. Germline V gene sequence: CDR1 MNHNS, CDR2 SASEGT. There are 16 residues in the CDR3. The CDR3 DNA reads TGTGCCAGCAGTGAATTTACCCCAGGGAACACCGGGGAGCTGTTTTTT. Its translation: CASSEFTPGNTGELFF.

The rearrangement joins TRBV19 to TRBJ1-6, with D possibly TRBD1 on 5 matching bases. CDR3 length: 15 residues. V dropped 1 base and J dropped 5 bases, with 9 bases sitting between them. Germline V gene lookup returns CDR1 LNHDA and CDR2 SQIVND (reference sequence). The CDR3: CASSIGQTDNSPLHF. The CDR3 nucleotides read TGTGCCAGTAGTATAGGACAGACGGATAATTCACCCCTCCACTTT.

By share of the sample, this clone is medium-sized (0.01 to 0.1%). The chain employs TRBV6-5 and TRBJ1-6, with 7 bases that match TRBD1. This CDR3 has 15 amino acids. Trimming removed 6 bases from V and 6 bases from J; junction bases left unmatched: 8. Germline CDR1 MNHEY, CDR2 SVGAGI. In DNA form, the CDR3 reads TGTGCCAGCAGCCTACAGGGACAGCGTAATTCACCCCTCCACTTT. Its protein is CASSLQGQRNSPLHF.

The CDR3 sequence is CASSLVGGQETQYF. The CDR3 coding sequence is TGTGCCAGCAGCTTAGTCGGGGGCCAAGAGACCCAGTACTTC. The gene calls are TRBV7-9 and TRBJ2-5, with D possibly matching TRBD2 (6 bases). V was shortened by 1 base and J by 1 base, with 7 bases between the two germline ends. This CDR3 has 14 residues. Germline lookup yields CDR1 SEHNR and CDR2 FQNEAQ (reference sequence). The variable domain in full, completed from reference TRBV7-9 and TRBJ2-5, reads DTGVSQNPRHKITKRGQNVTFRCDPISEHNRLYWYRQTLGQGPEFLTYFQNEAQLEKSRLLSDRFSAERPKGSFSTLEIQRTEQGDSAMYLCASSLVGGQETQYFGPGTRLLVL.

This clone was seen once. This chain joins TRBV19 and TRBJ2-1; unclear D gene. CDR3 length: 17 amino acids. With 1 base removed from V and 2 bases from J, the gap between germline ends came to 15 bases. The germline gives CDR1 LNHDA, CDR2 SQIVND (reference sequence). The CDR3 spells CASSIVFGALTYNEQFF. In nucleotides, the CDR3 is TGTGCCAGTAGTATAGTGTTCGGAGCGCTCACCTACAATGAGCAGTTCTTC.

The rearrangement joins TRBV6-5 to TRBJ1-6, with TRBD1 identical over 7 bases. Germline V lookup: CDR1 MNHEY, CDR2 SVGAGI. Trimming cost V 3 bases and J 10 bases; bases outside gene matches: 9. There are 15 residues in the CDR3. CDR3 residues: CASSYRATGASPLHF. CDR3 nucleotide sequence: TGTGCCAGCAGTTATCGCGCAACAGGGGCCTCACCCCTCCACTTT.

In this sample, this clone turned up once. The chain carries TRBV2 and TRBJ1-2; D gene unclear. This CDR3 has 20 residues. The V end lost 7 bases, the J end lost 4 bases, and 34 bases lay between the germline ends. CDR1 and CDR2 (germline): SNHLY, FYNNEI. This CDR3 is CASTAPSEEAAGNYFYGYTF. The CDR3, as DNA: TGTGCCAGCACAGCCCCTTCGGAAGAGGCGGCTGGGAACTATTTCTATGGCTACACCTTC.

This rearrangement joins TRBV7-8 to TRBJ1-5; 7 nucleotides line up with TRBD1. This CDR3 is built from 15 residues. Germline CDR1 is SGHVS and CDR2 is FQNEAQ. V gave up 6 bases and J gave up 5 bases; unmatched junction bases: 10. The CDR3 reads CASSPQGTIDQPQHF. CDR3 DNA: TGTGCCAGCAGTCCACAGGGGACCATTGATCAGCCCCAGCATTTT.

This chain links TRBV3-1 (or the pseudogene TRBV3-2) with TRBJ2-5; 7 bases line up with TRBD2. The germline V gene encodes CDR1 LGHDT and CDR2 YNNKEL (reference sequence). The CDR3 loop spans 17 amino acids. J lost 1 base, V lost 1 base, and 9 bases had no gene match. CDR3 nucleotide sequence: TGTGCCAGCAGCCAAGGATCGAGAAGCGGGACCCAAGAGACCCAGTACTTC. Residues: CASSQGSRSGTQETQYF.

The chain is built from TRBV6-6 and TRBJ1-2; D unresolved. V was pared by 5 bases and J by 2 bases, with 9 bases between. Per germline, CDR1 MNHNY and CDR2 SVGAGI (reference sequence). This CDR3 comprises 13 residues. The CDR3 reads CASSQDGNYGYTF. The CDR3 DNA sequence: TGTGCCAGCAGTCAGGACGGGAACTATGGCTACACCTTC.

This CDR3 is CASSSAGGSDTQYF. For the CDR3, the DNA is TGTGCCAGCAGCTCGGCGGGGGGGTCAGATACGCAGTATTTT. The chain recombines TRBV7-6 with TRBJ2-3; 9 nucleotides align to TRBD2. CDR1 is SGHVS, CDR2 FNYEAQ, per germline. Germline trimming cut 4 bases from V and 4 bases from J; bases unmatched to any gene: 3. There are 14 residues in the CDR3.

The chain carries TRBV19 and TRBJ1-2; 10 bases agree with TRBD1. Trimming took 4 bases from V and 6 from J; bases not matched to a gene: 5. Germline CDR1 and CDR2: LNHDA and SQIVND (reference sequence). The CDR3 is 14 residues long. CDR3 residues: CASSTTGTGDGYTF. In nucleotides, the CDR3 is TGTGCCAGTAGTACCACCGGGACAGGGGATGGCTACACCTTC.

V and J are TRBV27 and TRBJ2-2, with 7 positions matching TRBD2. The CDR3 length is 15 residues. J was trimmed by 7 bases and V by 1 base; bases with no gene match: 6. Germline V lookup: CDR1 MNHEY, CDR2 SMNVEV (reference sequence). The CDR3 DNA is TGTGCCAGCAGTTTATGGGGGGGAGAGGGCGGGGAGCTGTTTTTT. Protein: CASSLWGGEGGELFF.

This clone showed up just a few times. The rearrangement uses TRBV2 and TRBJ1-4; no clear D. The germline gives CDR1 SNHLY, CDR2 FYNNEI. V was trimmed by 7 bases and J by 8 bases, leaving 11 bases between them. This CDR3 contains 12 residues. CDR3 sequence (DNA): TGTGCCAGCAAAAGGGAGGTCGAAAAACTGTTTTTT. Translation: CASKREVEKLFF.

V gene TRBV18 combines with J gene TRBJ1-1; 7 bases are a match to TRBD1. There are 13 residues in the CDR3. CDR1 is KGHSH and CDR2 is LQKENI in the germline V gene. J lost 7 bases, V lost 5 bases, and 7 bases had no gene match. CDR3 sequence (DNA): TGTGCCAGCTCATCAGACAGGGAGGGTGAAGCTTTCTTT. Protein: CASSSDREGEAFF.

J is TRBJ2-1 and V is TRBV7-2; D is perhaps TRBD2 (6 bases). The V gene's germline CDR1 is SGHTA and CDR2 FQGNSA. V shed 7 bases and J shed 4 bases, with 17 bases lying between them. CDR3 length: 15 amino acids. The CDR3 region is CASTPRGTLYNEQFF. The CDR3, as DNA: TGTGCCAGCACCCCACGTGGGACTCTATACAATGAGCAGTTCTTC.

J is TRBJ1-5 and V is TRBV24-1; D is unclear. Looked up from germline, CDR1 is KGHDR and CDR2 is SFDVKD. With 4 bases removed from V and 5 bases from J, the gap between germline ends came to 5 bases. CDR3 length: 12 residues. This CDR3 is CATSDPDQPQHF. The CDR3 DNA follows: TGTGCCACCAGTGACCCGGATCAGCCCCAGCATTTT.

The rearrangement joins TRBV18 to TRBJ1-6, with TRBD1 identical over 8 bases. Germline CDR1 and CDR2: KGHSH and LQKENI. With V trimmed by 3 bases and J by 10 bases, 5 bases remained unmatched. The CDR3 contains 14 residues. The CDR3 DNA sequence: TGTGCCAGCTCACCCGGACAGGGTCAATCACCCCTCCACTTT. Amino acid sequence: CASSPGQGQSPLHF. Variable domain in full (rest from reference TRBV18 and TRBJ1-6): NAGVMQNPRHLVRRRGQEARLRCSPMKGHSHVYWYRQLPEEGLKFMVYLQKENIIDESGMPKERFSAEFPKEGPSILRIQQVVRGDSAAYFCASSPGQGQSPLHFGNGTRLTVT.